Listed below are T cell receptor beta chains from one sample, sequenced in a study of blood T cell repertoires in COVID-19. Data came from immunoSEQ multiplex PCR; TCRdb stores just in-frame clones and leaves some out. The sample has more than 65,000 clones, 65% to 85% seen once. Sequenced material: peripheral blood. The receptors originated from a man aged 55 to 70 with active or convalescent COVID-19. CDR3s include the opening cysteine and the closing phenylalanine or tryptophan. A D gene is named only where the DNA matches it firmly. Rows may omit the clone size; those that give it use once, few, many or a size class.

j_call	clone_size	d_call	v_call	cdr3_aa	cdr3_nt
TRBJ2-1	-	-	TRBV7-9	CASSSRADSEQFF	TGTGCCAGCAGCTCACGAGCTGACAGCGAGCAGTTCTTC
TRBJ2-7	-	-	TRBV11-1	CASSAKGAGTYEQYF	TGTGCCAGCAGCGCTAAAGGGGCTGGAACCTACGAGCAGTACTTC
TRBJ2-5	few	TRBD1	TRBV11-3	CASSSGTGASTQYF	TGTGCCAGCAGCTCCGGGACAGGGGCTTCCACCCAGTACTTC
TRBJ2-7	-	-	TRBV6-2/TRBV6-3	CASSLGYEQYF	TGTGCCAGCAGTCTCGGGTACGAGCAGTACTTC
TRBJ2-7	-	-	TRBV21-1	CASSASKSDRTYEQYF	TGTGCCAGCAGCGCATCAAAGTCAGACAGGACCTACGAGCAGTACTTC
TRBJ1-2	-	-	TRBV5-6	CASSHRTFLSNYGYTF	TGTGCCAGCAGCCATCGGACATTTCTAAGTAACTATGGCTACACCTTC
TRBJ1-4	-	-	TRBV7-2	CASSFGTGDEKLFF	TGTGCCAGCAGCTTCGGGACGGGGGATGAAAAACTGTTTTTT
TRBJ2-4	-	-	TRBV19	CASTPWGDSKNIQYF	TGTGCCAGTACCCCTTGGGGGGATTCCAAAAACATTCAGTACTTC
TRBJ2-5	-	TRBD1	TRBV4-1	CASSFSRDRGFQETQYF	TGCGCCAGCAGCTTTTCCCGGGACAGGGGCTTTCAAGAGACCCAGTACTTC
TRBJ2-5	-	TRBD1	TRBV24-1	CATSDSGGQETQYF	TGTGCCACCAGTGATTCAGGGGGCCAAGAGACCCAGTACTTC
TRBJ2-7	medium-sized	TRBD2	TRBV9	CASSVGSGGNWHSGEQYF	TGTGCCAGCAGCGTGGGTAGCGGGGGGAATTGGCATTCGGGTGAGCAGTACTTC
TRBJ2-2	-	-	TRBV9	CASSVNRALNTGELFF	TGTGCCAGCAGCGTCAACAGGGCCCTGAACACCGGGGAGCTGTTTTTT
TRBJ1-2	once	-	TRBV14	CASSQRGDYGYTF	TGTGCCAGCAGCCAACGGGGTGACTATGGCTACACCTTC
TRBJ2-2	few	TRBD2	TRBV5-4	CASSLQQGLADLANTGELFF	TGTGCCAGCAGCCTGCAGCAGGGACTAGCGGACCTCGCGAACACCGGGGAGCTGTTTTTT
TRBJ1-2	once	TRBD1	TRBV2	CASSLTGINYGYTF	TGTGCCAGCAGCCTGACAGGGATCAACTATGGCTACACCTTC
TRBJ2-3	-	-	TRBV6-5	CASSYSSQGMTDTQYF	TGTGCCAGCAGTTACTCGAGCCAGGGTATGACAGATACGCAGTATTTT
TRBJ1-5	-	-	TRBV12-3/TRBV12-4	CASSASVDQPQHF	TGTGCCAGCTCTGCTAGCGTGGATCAGCCCCAGCATTTT
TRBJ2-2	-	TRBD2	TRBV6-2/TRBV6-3	CASSYLAGDRFTGELFF	TGTGCCAGCAGTTACCTGGCGGGAGACAGATTCACCGGGGAGCTGTTTTTT
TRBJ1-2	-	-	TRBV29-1	CSVRRPMGPF	TGCAGCGTTCGGCGGCCGATGGGGCCCTTC
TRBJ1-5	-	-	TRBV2	CASSEEPVNQPQHF	TGTGCCAGCAGCGAGGAGCCCGTTAATCAGCCCCAGCATTTT
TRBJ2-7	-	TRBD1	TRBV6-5	CASSYEYRGNYEQYF	TGTGCCAGCAGTTACGAGTACAGGGGGAACTACGAGCAGTACTTC
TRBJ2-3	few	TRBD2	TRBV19	CAISRRGGPEDTQYF	TGTGCCATCTCTAGACGGGGGGGCCCCGAAGATACGCAGTATTTT
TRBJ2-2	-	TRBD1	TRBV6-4	CASSDAGGNTGELFF	TGTGCCAGCAGTGACGCAGGGGGGAACACCGGGGAGCTGTTTTTT
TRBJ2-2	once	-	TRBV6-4	CASPRKGRSANTGELFF	TGTGCCAGCCCCAGGAAGGGGCGTTCGGCGAACACCGGGGAGCTGTTTTTT
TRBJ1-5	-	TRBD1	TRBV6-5	CAISPGQGLQPQHF	TGTGCCATCTCGCCAGGACAGGGTTTGCAGCCCCAGCATTTT
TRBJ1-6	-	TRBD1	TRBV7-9	CASRPGGSIDSPLHF	TGTGCCAGCAGACCAGGGGGTAGTATCGATTCACCCCTCCACTTT